The 12 T cell receptor beta chains in this list originate from one sample, sequenced in a study of control samples from healthy donors and cancer patients. Clones were sequenced by immunoSEQ multiplex PCR, and TCRdb holds only the in-frame ones, with some missing. The table includes about 160,000 clones, about 95% detected once. The specimen was PBMCs. The source is a man between 60 and 70 years old with colorectal cancer.

The rearrangement joins TRBV15 to TRBJ2-1; TRBD2 matches at 12 bases. This CDR3 has 20 amino acids. In germline, CDR1 is LNHNV, CDR2 YYDKDF (reference sequence). The V segment lost 0 bases and the J segment 4 bases; nucleotides outside the gene matches: 13. CDR3 region: CATSREPTTSGGRFYNEQFF. CDR3 coding DNA: TGTGCCACCAGCAGAGAGCCCACTACTAGCGGGGGGCGCTTTTACAATGAGCAGTTCTTC.

The V and J genes are TRBV6-1 and TRBJ1-6, with 7 positions matching TRBD1. Trimming cost V 2 bases and J 7 bases; bases outside gene matches: 8. This CDR3 spans 16 amino acids. Germline V gene sequence: CDR1 MNHNS, CDR2 SASEGT. CDR3 DNA sequence: TGTGCCAGCAGTGAATGGGCATACAGGGGCAATTCACCCCTCCACTTT. Translation gives CASSEWAYRGNSPLHF.

The chain joins TRBV29-1 to TRBJ1-1; 7 nucleotides agree with TRBD1. The CDR3 runs 13 residues. V trimming: 7 bases; J trimming: 1 base; junction bases outside the gene matches: 6. The germline gives CDR1 SQVTM, CDR2 ANQGSEA. CDR3 DNA sequence: TGCAGCGGGACCGGACAGGCGAACACTGAAGCTTTCTTT. Translated, it gives CSGTGQANTEAFF.

The genes are TRBV19 and TRBJ2-2; the D gene is possibly TRBD2 (6 bases). Germline-derived CDR1 and CDR2 are LNHDA and SQIVND (reference sequence). V lost 6 bases to trimming and J lost 8 bases, with 13 bases between them. The CDR3 is 13 amino acids. The CDR3 bases are TGTGCCAGTAGGGCCGGCGGGGTTGGGGAGCTGTTTTTT. Its protein product is CASRAGGVGELFF.

Comment on this clone: Distinct nucleotide sequences in the sample also encode this CDR3. The genes are TRBV7-9 and TRBJ2-1, with a tentative D call TRBD2 (7 bases). V was pared by 0 bases and J by 5 bases, with 8 bases between. The CDR3 loop spans 14 amino acids. CDR1 and CDR2 from the germline V gene are SEHNR and FQNEAQ (reference sequence). CDR3 sequence: CASSLAGGHNEQFF. The CDR3 DNA follows: TGTGCCAGCAGCTTAGCCGGGGGGCACAATGAGCAGTTCTTC. Based on the CDR3 plus reference TRBV7-9 and TRBJ2-1, the full variable domain is DTGVSQNPRHKITKRGQNVTFRCDPISEHNRLYWYRQTLGQGPEFLTYFQNEAQLEKSRLLSDRFSAERPKGSFSTLEIQRTEQGDSAMYLCASSLAGGHNEQFFGPGTRLTVL.

The rearrangement joins TRBV3-1 (or the pseudogene TRBV3-2) to TRBJ2-1, with TRBD1 identical over 10 bases. J lost 3 bases, V lost 0 bases, and 8 bases had no gene match. The germline V gene encodes CDR1 LGHDT and CDR2 YNNKEL (reference sequence). This CDR3 spans 18 amino acids. The CDR3, as DNA: TGTGCCAGCAGCCAAGATTTGGACAGGGGGGAAATCTACAATGAGCAGTTCTTC. This gives the protein CASSQDLDRGEIYNEQFF.

In DNA, the CDR3 is TGCGCCAGCAGCTTGGGACAGGGACTAGCGGTCGGTGAGCAGTTCTTC. Translation gives CASSLGQGLAVGEQFF. The chain links TRBV5-1 to TRBJ2-1, with 11 positions matching TRBD2. V shed 0 bases, J shed 9 bases, and the junction held 8 bases outside the gene matches. CDR3 size: 16 residues. The V gene's germline CDR1 is SGHRS and CDR2 YFSETQ.

CDR3 protein: CASSLGGQQPQHF. Written as DNA, the CDR3 is TGTGCCAGCAGCCTTGGGGGGCAGCAGCCCCAGCATTTT. The V and J genes are TRBV3-1 (or the pseudogene TRBV3-2) and TRBJ1-5, with TRBD1 as a possible D gene (6 bases). The CDR3 runs to 13 residues. Germline-derived CDR1 and CDR2 are LGHDT and YNNKEL (reference sequence). V gave up 4 bases and J gave up 7 bases, with 11 bases separating them.

The J gene is TRBJ1-4, the V gene TRBV5-1, with 9 bases fitting TRBD1. The CDR3 has 14 residues. V lost 5 bases to trimming and J lost 8 bases; unmatched junction nucleotides: 7. CDR1 SGHRS and CDR2 YFSETQ come from the germline V gene. The CDR3 region is CASSPTGGEEKLFF. As DNA, the CDR3 is TGCGCCAGCAGTCCGACAGGGGGTGAGGAAAAACTGTTTTTT.

V gene TRBV19 combines with J gene TRBJ1-1; D is ambiguous. The CDR3 has 11 residues. The V end was cut by 4 bases, the J end by 1 base, with 1 base between. The germline V gene encodes CDR1 LNHDA and CDR2 SQIVND (reference sequence). The CDR3: CASSTNTEAFF. The CDR3 bases are TGTGCCAGTAGTACGAACACTGAAGCTTTCTTT.

The J gene is TRBJ2-1, the V gene TRBV5-6; TRBD1 aligns across 8 bases. Germline lookup yields CDR1 SGHDT and CDR2 YYEEEE. With V trimmed by 4 bases and J by 2 bases, 14 bases remained unmatched. The CDR3 extends over 18 amino acids. The CDR3 sequence is CASSPDRGPPRAYNEQFF. Written as DNA, the CDR3 is TGTGCCAGCAGCCCTGACAGGGGCCCCCCTCGCGCCTACAATGAGCAGTTCTTC.

Comments on this clone: The sample carries other DNA sequences with the same CDR3. V usage is TRBV12-3 or TRBV12-4 and J usage is TRBJ1-2; unclear D gene. The CDR3 consists of 13 residues. V gave up 2 bases and J gave up 3 bases, with 7 bases separating them. In DNA form, the CDR3 reads TGTGCCAGCAGTTTAAATAGTTACTATGGCTACACCTTC. Its translation: CASSLNSYYGYTF.